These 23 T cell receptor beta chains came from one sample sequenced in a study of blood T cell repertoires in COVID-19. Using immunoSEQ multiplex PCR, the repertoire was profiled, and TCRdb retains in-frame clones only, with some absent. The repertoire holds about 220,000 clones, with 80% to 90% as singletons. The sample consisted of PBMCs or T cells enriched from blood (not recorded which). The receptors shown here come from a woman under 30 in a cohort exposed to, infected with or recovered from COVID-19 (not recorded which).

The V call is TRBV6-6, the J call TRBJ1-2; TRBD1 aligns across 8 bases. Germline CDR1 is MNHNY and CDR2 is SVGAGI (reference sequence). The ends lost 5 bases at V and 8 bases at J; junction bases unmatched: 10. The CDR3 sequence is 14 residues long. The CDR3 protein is CASSATGTGGGYTF. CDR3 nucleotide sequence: TGTGCCAGCAGTGCAACCGGGACAGGTGGCGGCTACACCTTC.

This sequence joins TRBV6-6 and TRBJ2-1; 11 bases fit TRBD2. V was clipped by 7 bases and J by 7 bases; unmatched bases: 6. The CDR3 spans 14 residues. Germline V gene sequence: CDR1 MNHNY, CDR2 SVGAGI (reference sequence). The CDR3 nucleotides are TGTGCCAGCACCTTAGTAGCGGGAGGGAATGAGCAGTTCTTC. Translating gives CASTLVAGGNEQFF.

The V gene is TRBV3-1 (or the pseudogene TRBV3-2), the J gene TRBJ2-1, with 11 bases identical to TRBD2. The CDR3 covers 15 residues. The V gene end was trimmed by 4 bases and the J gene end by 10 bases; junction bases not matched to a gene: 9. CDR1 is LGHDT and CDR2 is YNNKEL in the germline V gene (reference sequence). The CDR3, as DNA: TGTGCCAGCAGCCTTGCTAGCGGGAGGCCGGGGGAGCAGTTCTTC. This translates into CASSLASGRPGEQFF.

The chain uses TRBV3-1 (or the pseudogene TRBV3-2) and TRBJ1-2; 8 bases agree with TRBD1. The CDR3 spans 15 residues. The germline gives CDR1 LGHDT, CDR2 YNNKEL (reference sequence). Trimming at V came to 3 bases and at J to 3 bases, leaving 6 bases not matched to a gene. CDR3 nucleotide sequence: TGTGCCAGCAGCCAGGTTGGGACAGGACACTATGGCTACACCTTC. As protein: CASSQVGTGHYGYTF.

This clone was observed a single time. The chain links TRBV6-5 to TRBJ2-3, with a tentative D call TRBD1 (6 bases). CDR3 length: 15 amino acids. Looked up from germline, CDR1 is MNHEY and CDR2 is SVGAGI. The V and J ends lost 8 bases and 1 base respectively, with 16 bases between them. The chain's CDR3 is CASLYRDPGTDTQYF. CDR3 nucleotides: TGTGCCAGCTTATACAGGGACCCTGGCACAGATACGCAGTATTTT.

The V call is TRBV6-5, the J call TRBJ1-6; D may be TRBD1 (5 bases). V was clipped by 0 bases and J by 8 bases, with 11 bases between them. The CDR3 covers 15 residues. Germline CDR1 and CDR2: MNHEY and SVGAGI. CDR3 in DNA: TGTGCCAGCAGTTACTCCTCCAGGGATGATTCACCCCTCCACTTT. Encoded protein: CASSYSSRDDSPLHF.

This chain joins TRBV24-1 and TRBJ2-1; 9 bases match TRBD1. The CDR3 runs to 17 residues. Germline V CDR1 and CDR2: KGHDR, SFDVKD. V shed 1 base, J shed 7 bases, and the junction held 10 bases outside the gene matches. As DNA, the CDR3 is TGTGCCACCAGTGATTTCGGGACAGGGCGTACCCTTAATGAGCAGTTCTTC. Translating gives CATSDFGTGRTLNEQFF.

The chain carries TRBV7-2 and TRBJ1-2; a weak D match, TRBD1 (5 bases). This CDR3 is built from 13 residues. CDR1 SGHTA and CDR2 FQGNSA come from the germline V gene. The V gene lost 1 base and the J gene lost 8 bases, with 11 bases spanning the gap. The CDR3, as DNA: TGTGCCAGCAGCTTAGTAGGACAAAGGGGCTACACCTTC. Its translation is CASSLVGQRGYTF.

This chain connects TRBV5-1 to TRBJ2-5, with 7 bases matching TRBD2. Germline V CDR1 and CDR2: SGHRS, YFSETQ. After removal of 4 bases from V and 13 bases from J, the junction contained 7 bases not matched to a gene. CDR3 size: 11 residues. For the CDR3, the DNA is TGCGCCAGCAGCCAGACGGGACTAATGTACTTC. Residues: CASSQTGLMYF.

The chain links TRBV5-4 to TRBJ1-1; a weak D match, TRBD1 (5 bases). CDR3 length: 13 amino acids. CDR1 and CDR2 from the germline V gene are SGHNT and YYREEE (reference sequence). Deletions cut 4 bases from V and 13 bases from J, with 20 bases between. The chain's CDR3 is CASSRGDGRRDFF. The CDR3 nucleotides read TGTGCCAGCAGCCGGGGGGACGGACGGAGGGATTTCTTT.

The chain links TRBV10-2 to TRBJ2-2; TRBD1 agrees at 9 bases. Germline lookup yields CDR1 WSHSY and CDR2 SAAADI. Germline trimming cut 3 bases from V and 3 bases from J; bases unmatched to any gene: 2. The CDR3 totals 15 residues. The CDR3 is CASSDRTGDTGELFF. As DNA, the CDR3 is TGCGCCAGCAGTGATCGGACAGGGGACACCGGGGAGCTGTTTTTT.

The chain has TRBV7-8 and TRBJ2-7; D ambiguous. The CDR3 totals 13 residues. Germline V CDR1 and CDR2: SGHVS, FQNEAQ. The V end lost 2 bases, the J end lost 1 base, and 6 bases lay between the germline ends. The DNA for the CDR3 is TGTGCCAGCAGCTTAAAACATTCCTACGAGCAGTACTTC. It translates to CASSLKHSYEQYF.

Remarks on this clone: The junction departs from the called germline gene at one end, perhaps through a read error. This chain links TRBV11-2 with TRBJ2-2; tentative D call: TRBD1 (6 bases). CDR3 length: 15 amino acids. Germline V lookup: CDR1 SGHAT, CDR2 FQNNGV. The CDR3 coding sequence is TGTGCCAGCAGCTTAGACCTGGTGGGGACATCTCTCCTGGATTTT. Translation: CASSLDLVGTSLLDF.

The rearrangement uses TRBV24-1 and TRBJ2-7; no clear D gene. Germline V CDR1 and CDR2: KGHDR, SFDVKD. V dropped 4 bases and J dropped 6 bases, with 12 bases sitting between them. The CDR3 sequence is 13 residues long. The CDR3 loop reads CATSDRDIGEQYF. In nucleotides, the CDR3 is TGTGCCACCAGTGACCGAGACATTGGCGAGCAGTACTTC.

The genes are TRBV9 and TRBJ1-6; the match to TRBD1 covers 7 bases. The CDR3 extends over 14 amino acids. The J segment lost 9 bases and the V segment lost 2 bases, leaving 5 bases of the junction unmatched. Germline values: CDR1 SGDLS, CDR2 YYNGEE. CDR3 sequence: CASSVLQGTSPLHF. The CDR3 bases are TGTGCCAGCAGCGTCTTACAGGGGACTTCACCCCTCCACTTT. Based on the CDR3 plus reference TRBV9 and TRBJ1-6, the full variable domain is DSGVTQTPKHLITATGQRVTLRCSPRSGDLSVYWYQQSLDQGLQFLIQYYNGEERAKGNILERFSAQQFPDLHSELNLSSLELGDSALYFCASSVLQGTSPLHFGNGTRLTVT.

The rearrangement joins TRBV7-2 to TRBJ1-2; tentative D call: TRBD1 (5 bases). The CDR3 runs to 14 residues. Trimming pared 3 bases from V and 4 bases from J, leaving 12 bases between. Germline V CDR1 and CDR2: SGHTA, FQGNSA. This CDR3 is CASSFSGESYGYTF. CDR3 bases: TGTGCCAGCAGCTTCTCGGGGGAAAGCTATGGCTACACCTTC. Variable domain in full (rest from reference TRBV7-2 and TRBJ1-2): GAGVSQSPSNKVTEKGKDVELRCDPISGHTALYWYRQSLGQGLEFLIYFQGNSAPDKSGLPSDRFSAERTGGSVSTLTIQRTQQEDSAVYLCASSFSGESYGYTFGSGTRLTVV.

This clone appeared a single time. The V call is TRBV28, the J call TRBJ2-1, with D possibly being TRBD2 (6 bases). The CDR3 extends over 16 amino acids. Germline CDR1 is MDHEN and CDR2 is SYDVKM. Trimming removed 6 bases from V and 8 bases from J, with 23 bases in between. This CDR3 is CASSPLGRGDVDEQFF. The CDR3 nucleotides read TGTGCCAGCAGCCCCCTGGGGCGCGGGGATGTCGATGAGCAGTTCTTC.

CDR3 protein: CASSPGEGEAFF. The CDR3, as DNA: TGTGCCAGCAGCCCAGGGGAGGGTGAAGCTTTCTTT. The rearrangement joins TRBV12-3 or TRBV12-4 to TRBJ1-1, with TRBD1 as a possible D gene (6 bases). The CDR3 runs 12 residues. V was cut by 6 bases and J by 7 bases, with 12 bases left in between.

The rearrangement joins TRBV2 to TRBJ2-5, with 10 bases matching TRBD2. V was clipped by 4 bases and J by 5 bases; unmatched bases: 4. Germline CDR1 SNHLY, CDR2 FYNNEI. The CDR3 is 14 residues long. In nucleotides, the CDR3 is TGTGCCAGCAGTGTTACTAGCGGGGTCGAGACCCAGTACTTC. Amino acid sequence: CASSVTSGVETQYF.

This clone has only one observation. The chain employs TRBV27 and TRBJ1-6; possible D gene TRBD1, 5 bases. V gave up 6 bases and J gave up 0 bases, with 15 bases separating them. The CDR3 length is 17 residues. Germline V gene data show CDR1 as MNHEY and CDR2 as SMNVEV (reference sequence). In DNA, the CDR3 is TGTGCCAGCAGAAGGGAAGGGGCCAGCTCCTATAATTCACCCCTCCACTTT. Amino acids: CASRREGASSYNSPLHF.

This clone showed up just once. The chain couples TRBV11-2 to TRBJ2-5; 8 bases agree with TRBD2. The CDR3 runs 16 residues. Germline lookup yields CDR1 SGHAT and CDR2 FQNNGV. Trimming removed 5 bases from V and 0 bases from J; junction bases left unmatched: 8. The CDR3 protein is CASSPLREGYQETQYF. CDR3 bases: TGTGCCAGCAGCCCGCTTCGGGAGGGGTACCAAGAGACCCAGTACTTC. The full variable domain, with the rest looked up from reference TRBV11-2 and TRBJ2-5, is EAGVAQSPRYKIIEKRQSVAFWCNPISGHATLYWYQQILGQGPKLLIQFQNNGVVDDSQLPKDRFSAERLKGVDSTLKIQPAKLEDSAVYLCASSPLREGYQETQYFGPGTRLLVL.

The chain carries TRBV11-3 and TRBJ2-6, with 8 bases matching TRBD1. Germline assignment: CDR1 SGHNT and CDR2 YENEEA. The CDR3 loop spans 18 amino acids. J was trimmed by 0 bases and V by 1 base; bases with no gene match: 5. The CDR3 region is CASSLVAGGYSGANVLTF. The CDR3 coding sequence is TGTGCCAGCAGCTTAGTCGCAGGGGGCTACTCTGGGGCCAACGTCCTGACTTTC.

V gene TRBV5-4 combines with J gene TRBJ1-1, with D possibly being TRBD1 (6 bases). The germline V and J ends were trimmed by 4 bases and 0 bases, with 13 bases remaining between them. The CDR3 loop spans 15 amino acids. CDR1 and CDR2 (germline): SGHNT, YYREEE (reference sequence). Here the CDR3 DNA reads TGTGCCAGCAGCAGTAGACAGGAATTGAACACTGAAGCTTTCTTT. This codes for CASSSRQELNTEAFF.